The entry that follows covers one TCR beta chain sequence. This clone was detected only a few times. The antigen this receptor binds is unknown. No base quality values were provided; no much bigger clone lies one nucleotide off. This record comes from a study of CD8 T cells in acute hepatitis C reinfection (dated by TCRdb to about 2021). Study-level background: The TCRbeta repertoire of CD8+ T cells specific for the HCV NS3-1073 epitope was profiled during acute infection and after viral clearance. A handful of spontaneous resolvers contributed paired acute and follow-up samples.

The full study reports these points: CDR3 sequences shared with other epitopes were rare, and differing sequencing approaches may have limited exact matching. NS3-1073 specific cells were too rare to sort in chronically infected subjects, so no follow-up repertoires exist for those subjects. The NS3-1073 specific repertoires were highly diverse, and diversity did not differ significantly among acute resolver, follow-up resolver and acute chronic samples. All groups preferentially used the TRBV04 and TRBV06 gene families, and overrepresentation in the naive pool did not explain this preferential usage. Roughly 13 public clonotypes were identified irrespective of outcome, and one of the public clonotypes used V04-02/J02-02. Because bulk sequencing was performed on the TCRbeta chain only, alphabeta pairing of public clonotypes could not be determined.

The CDR3 covers 13 residues, taking in both the cysteine and the phenylalanine. Only the CDR3 region is kept as DNA, spanning 39 bases read in frame from base 1. CDR1 and CDR2 are drawn from the germline V gene (reference sequence): SSHAT, FNYEAQ. Trimming accounts for 2 bases at V and 7 bases at J, while the number of junction bases matched to no gene is 2. Genomic DNA was extracted from the FACS-sorted cells, and the TCRbeta chains were sequenced by the commercial immunoSEQ service. The authors' analysis ran thus. ImmunoSEQ Analyzer software v3.0 and R v3.5.1 were the tools used to analyze the repertoire data. Only productive rearrangements were analyzed, as sequences containing stop codons or out-of-frame rearrangements were removed. The sequencing provider supplied the Simpson diversity, Shannon entropy, CDR3 length and nucleotide addition metrics. Clonotypes were grouped by frequency into dominant, sub-dominant, low or lowest abundance categories, and clonotypes below 0.1% were left out of most analyses. A CDR3 amino acid clonotype was called public when found in at least two subjects at a cumulative frequency of at least 0.5%. TCRdb mirrors the immuneACCESS table, restricted to in-frame sequences. Some clones are absent from its copies; in checked studies, under half trace to an unresolved V gene, and the reason for the others is unknown. The DNA gave D and trimming, while V, J and clone size come from that table. This sample lists approximately 40,000 clones; roughly 88% were detected once. Approximately 11% of the sample is taken by the ten largest.

The time point label here, explained by the study, means: naive CD8 control sorted from an acute-time-point sample. Enrolled in the Montreal Hepatitis C Cohort (HEPCO) in Canada, the donors were people who inject drugs, and these donors were followed every 3 months. Acute primary HCV infection was defined as a positive HCV RNA or antibody test that came after a negative test within the prior 24 weeks. Surface staining used CD3, CD8 and CD45RO antibodies, with an aqua fixable dye to exclude dead cells. Among the cohort members were 8 spontaneous resolvers, with spontaneous resolution defined as HCV RNA clearance within 24 weeks. Once thawed from cryostorage, peripheral blood mononuclear cells underwent negative selection via the MACS CD8+ T cell Isolation Kit to obtain CD8+ T cells. Cells were sorted on a BD FACSAria II cell sorter.

The sequence links TRBV7-7 to TRBJ1-5, and 7 junctional nucleotides match TRBD1. This TCR derives from a woman between 18 and 29 years old who spontaneously cleared hepatitis C infection. The sequencing sample was made of naive CD8+ T cells from PBMCs. This specimen's cell subset or site label, interpreted: sorted total naive CD45RO-negative CD8+ T cells. The sequenced DNA is TGTGCCAGCAGCTTAACAGGGGACCAGCCCCAGCATTTT. It encodes CASSLTGDQPQHF.